The T cell receptor (beta chain) described here comes from a study of T cell repertoires in cytomegalovirus infection. Study at large: Used in the study were CMV epitopes, some recently identified and HLA-C-restricted, others well-studied and HLA-B-restricted. An indication of both CMV infection and matching HLA type came from public TCR beta signatures. Study findings and constraints: The ex vivo response showed dominance by HLA-C-restricted CMV-specific TCR beta clonotypes.

A note on this clonotype: Its target is not known.

TCRdb fed the reads into MiXCR, producing one record per CDR3 protein. Seen here are around 430,000 distinct CDR3 sequences, about 42% observed once, and the top ten hold about two fifths. CDR3 length: 14 residues. CDR1 and CDR2 (germline): MNHNS, SASEGT. Trimming removed 6 bases from V and 2 bases from J; junction bases left unmatched: 7. The sample was cultured PBMCs, taken from culture after CMV antigen stimulation. The receptor's source is a human donor in good health (CMV status not recorded). Some clones in this sample may be carry-over from other donors' samples. This chain connects TRBV6-1 to TRBJ2-7, with TRBD2 matching over 7 bases. The CDR3 DNA sequence: TGTGCCAGCAGCACTGGACTAGGGACCTACGAGCAGTACTTC. As protein: CASSTGLGTYEQYF.